This TCR beta chain was observed in a study of shared clonotypes between healthy human individuals. Study-level results: Naive subsets typically showed greater estimated richness than memory subsets. Represented genetic and exposure-history diversity was restricted by having few donors. An expected dependence of interdonor clonotype sharing on sequencing depth was noted.

Per germline, CDR1 GTSNPN and CDR2 SVGIG (reference sequence). The CDR3 has 14 residues. Some clones are missing from TCRdb's copy, which holds only in-frame ones; the method was immunoSEQ multiplex PCR. The profile shows approximately 640,000 clones, roughly 87% of them singletons. This clone was seen just once. Its antigen is not identified. Sequenced: memory CD8+ T cells from PBMCs. Noted subset: CD45RO+ cells pooled with CCR7-negative TemRA cells. This receptor was identified in a man aged 18 to 30 in good health. Some clones in this sample may be carry-over from other donors' samples. The chain employs TRBV30 and TRBJ2-5; 9 nucleotides agree with TRBD1. The DNA end favors TRBJ2-7, so the J call may be wrong. CDR3 amino acids: CACSTGTGRNEQYF. The CDR3 bases are TGTGCCTGTTCTACCGGGACAGGGCGAAACGAGCAGTACTTC.